This T cell receptor (beta chain) appears in the sequencing data of a study of Ad26.COV2.S vaccination and SARS-CoV-2 variants. Study background: Into the muscle, Ad26.COV2.S was dosed once or twice, 56 days apart. Study-level results: Reported post-vaccination CD8+ and CD4+ T cell responses to spike showed substantial breadth. In TCR breadth and depth analyses, total T cell responses may have been underestimated.

The CDR3 has 14 amino acids. Per germline, CDR1 SGHAT and CDR2 FQNNGV. The V end lost 4 bases, the J end lost 4 bases, and 8 bases lay between the germline ends. Treatment of the sample: around 19 received Ad26.COV2.S at low or high dose, single or two shots; 5 received placebo; per-sample allocation not given. Repertoires come from day 63 after the first vaccine or placebo injection. Repertoires were generated with immunoSEQ multiplex PCR, while TCRdb's copy carries only in-frame clones and drops some. The profile shows around 450,000 clones, 80% to 95% of them singletons. About this clone: As yet, its antigen is unknown.

The sample was peripheral blood, taken in a trial of Ad26.COV2.S vaccine versus placebo. The rearrangement links TRBV11-2 to TRBJ1-6, with no clear D. This sequence was found in a person aged 18-60 years who received the Ad26.COV2.S COVID-19 vaccine or a placebo. The chain's CDR3 is CASSWGNYNSPLHF. The CDR3 region has the DNA TGTGCCAGCAGCTGGGGAAATTATAATTCACCCCTCCACTTT.